The 22 T cell receptor beta chains presented below share a single source sample, sequenced in a study of T cells after yellow fever vaccination. TCRdb reprocessed the 5' RACE reads via MiXCR and lists one record per CDR3 protein. The sample contains approximately 300,000 distinct CDR3 sequences, 8.5% to 9% of which appear only once. This specimen was PBMCs, taken on the day of the first yellow fever vaccination. The receptors come from a young man who received the YFV17D yellow fever vaccine.

The chain has TRBV6-1 and TRBJ1-2, with TRBD1 matching 10 bases. Germline V CDR1 and CDR2: MNHNS, SASEGT. This CDR3 has 16 amino acids. The V gene end was trimmed by 5 bases and the J gene end by 4 bases; junction bases not matched to a gene: 10. The CDR3 region is CASSPWTGGELYGYTF. The CDR3 DNA reads TGTGCCAGCAGTCCCTGGACAGGGGGGGAACTCTATGGCTACACCTTC.

This chain connects TRBV7-2 to TRBJ2-1, with no clear D. The V end lost 5 bases, the J end lost 0 bases, and 14 bases lay between the germline ends. Germline V CDR1 and CDR2: SGHTA, FQGNSA. The CDR3 contains 16 residues. CDR3 protein: CASSTSTSSSYNEQFF. CDR3 DNA: TGTGCCAGCAGCACATCTACGTCGAGCTCCTACAATGAGCAGTTCTTC.

This clonotype has just a few counts. CDR3 DNA sequence: TGTGCCAGCAGTTCCAGCCTTTGGACTGAAGCTTTCTTT. Its translation: CASSSSLWTEAFF. The chain employs TRBV27 and TRBJ1-1; D not resolved. Trimming removed 4 bases at V and 5 bases at J, with 11 bases between. Germline CDR1 reads MNHEY; CDR2 reads SMNVEV (reference sequence). The CDR3 is 13 amino acids.

The chain recombines TRBV6-5 with TRBJ2-1; weak D call: TRBD1 (5 bases). CDR3 length: 12 amino acids. Trimming shortened V by 4 bases and J by 10 bases, and 11 bases separated the two germline ends. Germline CDR1 reads MNHEY; CDR2 reads SVGAGI. CDR3 nucleotide sequence: TGTGCCAGCAGTTCCCACCCAGGGGAGCAGTTCTTC. Encoded protein: CASSSHPGEQFF.

The chain combines TRBV7-2 with TRBJ2-7; 15 positions agree with TRBD2. Germline lookup yields CDR1 SGHTA and CDR2 FQGNSA. V shed 5 bases and J 7 bases; nucleotides not matched to a gene: 9. The CDR3 totals 16 residues. CDR3 in DNA: TGTGCCAGCAGCAGAGGACTAGCGGGGGGGCTGTGGGAGCAGTACTTC. It encodes CASSRGLAGGLWEQYF. Using reference TRBV7-2 and TRBJ2-7 for the parts outside the CDR3, the full variable domain is GAGVSQSPSNKVTEKGKDVELRCDPISGHTALYWYRQSLGQGLEFLIYFQGNSAPDKSGLPSDRFSAERTGGSVSTLTIQRTQQEDSAVYLCASSRGLAGGLWEQYFGPGTRLTVT.

In its sample, this clonotype was seen a few times. The chain links TRBV4-3 to TRBJ2-7; TRBD2 matches 14 bases. Germline lookup yields CDR1 LGHNA and CDR2 YSLEER. The CDR3 has 20 residues. The V and J ends lost 0 bases and 3 bases, in that order; junction bases with no gene match: 13. As DNA, the CDR3 is TGCGCCAGCAGCCAAGATTGGGCAGGTTTGGGACTAGCGGGGGACTACGAGCAGTACTTC. Amino acid sequence: CASSQDWAGLGLAGDYEQYF.

The chain links TRBV27 to TRBJ1-4; D possibly corresponds to TRBD1 (6 bases). The CDR3 is 15 residues long. CDR1 MNHEY and CDR2 SMNVEV come from the germline V gene (reference sequence). Trimming stripped 3 bases from V and 5 bases from J, with 13 bases between. The CDR3 sequence is CASSLDRQGNEKLFF. For the CDR3, the DNA is TGTGCCAGCAGTTTGGACCGGCAGGGGAATGAAAAACTGTTTTTT.

This clonotype was counted between two and nine times. V gene TRBV29-1 combines with J gene TRBJ2-3, with D unclear. Germline CDR1 reads SQVTM; CDR2 reads ANQGSEA. Deletions cut 5 bases from V and 3 bases from J, with 18 bases between. There are 15 residues in the CDR3. The CDR3 loop reads CSVQPPRLQTDTQYF. DNA of the CDR3: TGCAGCGTTCAGCCCCCGCGACTTCAGACAGATACGCAGTATTTT.

The V and J genes are TRBV5-1 and TRBJ2-5; 7 nucleotides line up with TRBD1. Germline CDR1 reads SGHRS; CDR2 reads YFSETQ. CDR3 length: 14 residues. The junction had 10 bases not matched to a gene; V was cut back by 7 bases and J by 4 bases. The CDR3 loop is CASERTGGGETQYF. In nucleotides, the CDR3 is TGCGCCAGCGAGAGGACAGGAGGCGGAGAGACCCAGTACTTC.

This clonotype was detected ten times or more. The genes are TRBV6-1 and TRBJ2-1; 10 nucleotides line up with TRBD2. V dropped 10 bases and J dropped 4; count of bases not matched to a gene: 7. The germline CDR1 and CDR2 sequences are MNHNS and SASEGT. The CDR3 consists of 14 residues. This CDR3 is CAIGAGGVYNEQFF. Here the CDR3 DNA reads TGTGCCATTGGAGCGGGGGGGGTTTACAATGAGCAGTTCTTC.

This clonotype was seen only a few times. V is TRBV12-3 or TRBV12-4 and J is TRBJ2-7, with 8 bases aligning to TRBD1. The CDR3 totals 14 residues. V was clipped by 5 bases and J by 4 bases; unmatched bases: 7. The CDR3 DNA follows: TGTGCCAGCAGTACCACCGGGACAGGATACGAGCAGTACGTC. It codes for CASSTTGTGYEQYV.

This chain uses TRBV6-2 or TRBV6-3 with TRBJ2-7, with D perhaps TRBD1 (6 bases). Per germline, CDR1 MNHEY and CDR2 SVGEGT. The CDR3 consists of 12 residues. V lost 4 bases to trimming and J lost 7 bases, with 11 bases between them. The CDR3 nucleotides are TGTGCCAGCAGTTGGACAGCGAAAGAGCAGTACTTC. Encoded protein: CASSWTAKEQYF.

As for this clonotype: Relative to the germline gene, one junction end is altered; a read error may explain this. The chain has TRBV3-1 and TRBJ1-2; possibly TRBD1 for D (5 bases). The CDR3 runs to 13 residues. Germline V gene lookup returns CDR1 LGHDT and CDR2 YNNKEL (reference sequence). CDR3 region: CASSQASQGRLVF. DNA for the CDR3: TGTGCCAGCAGCCAAGCTTCCCAGGGTCGTCTTGTCTTC.

The V and J genes are TRBV9 and TRBJ2-7; no firm D call. The ends were cut back, 0 bases at V and 2 bases at J, with 9 bases in the middle. CDR3 length: 14 amino acids. Germline V gene lookup returns CDR1 SGDLS and CDR2 YYNGEE. CDR3 in DNA: TGTGCCAGCAGCGTAGGACACGGAACCTACGAGCAGTACTTC. This codes for CASSVGHGTYEQYF.

This clonotype has at least ten counts. The chain has TRBV5-1 and TRBJ2-5, with TRBD2 matching over 8 bases. Germline CDR1 and CDR2: SGHRS and YFSETQ. This CDR3 comprises 15 residues. Trimming removed 7 bases from V and 6 bases from J; junction bases left unmatched: 14. The CDR3: CASATTGGAFQTQYF. CDR3 coding DNA: TGCGCCAGCGCCACGACCGGGGGGGCTTTTCAGACCCAGTACTTC.

This clonotype has only a few counts. CDR3 bases: TGTGCCAGCAGCTTAAAAGCGCGGGGGGGCGATACGCAGTATTTT. Translated: CASSLKARGGDTQYF. The rearrangement joins TRBV7-2 to TRBJ2-3; 9 positions match TRBD2. The ends lost 2 bases at V and 6 bases at J; junction bases unmatched: 6. CDR1 is SGHTA and CDR2 is FQGNSA in the germline V gene. This CDR3 is built from 15 residues. The full variable domain, rest sourced from reference TRBV7-2 and TRBJ2-3, is GAGVSQSPSNKVTEKGKDVELRCDPISGHTALYWYRQSLGQGLEFLIYFQGNSAPDKSGLPSDRFSAERTGGSVSTLTIQRTQQEDSAVYLCASSLKARGGDTQYFGPGTRLTVL.

The chain combines TRBV4-2 with TRBJ2-2, with 8 bases fitting TRBD2. The trim removed 7 bases at V and 5 bases at J, leaving 9 bases unmatched. The CDR3 loop spans 15 amino acids. Per the germline V gene, CDR1 is LGHNA and CDR2 is YNFKEQ. The CDR3 protein is CASNTETSETGELFF. CDR3 DNA: TGTGCCAGCAATACGGAGACTAGCGAAACCGGGGAGCTGTTTTTT.

This clonotype was counted only a few times. V gene TRBV20-1 combines with J gene TRBJ1-5; D remains unclear. The CDR3 consists of 15 residues. Trimming shortened V by 0 bases and J by 7 bases, and 16 bases separated the two germline ends. The germline V gene encodes CDR1 DFQATT and CDR2 SNEGSKA (reference sequence). In DNA form, the CDR3 reads TGCAGTGCTAGAGAGGAGGGAACCCCTGGACAGCCCCAGCATTTT. This gives the protein CSAREEGTPGQPQHF.

This clonotype was detected only a few times. The genes are TRBV7-8 and TRBJ2-7; 10 bases match TRBD1. Germline CDR1 reads SGHVS; CDR2 reads FQNEAQ. With V trimmed by 4 bases and J by 4 bases, 4 bases remained unmatched. This CDR3 has 14 residues. The CDR3 here is CASSYSDRGYEQYF. In DNA form, the CDR3 reads TGTGCCAGCAGCTATTCGGACAGGGGGTACGAGCAGTACTTC. The variable domain in full, completed from reference TRBV7-8 and TRBJ2-7, reads GAGVSQSPRYKVAKRGQDVALRCDPISGHVSLFWYQQALGQGPEFLTYFQNEAQLDKSGLPSDRFFAERPEGSVSTLKIQRTQQEDSAVYLCASSYSDRGYEQYFGPGTRLTVT.

This clonotype was seen ten or more times. The chain joins TRBV5-1 to TRBJ2-3, with D possibly TRBD2 on 6 matching bases. Germline values: CDR1 SGHRS, CDR2 YFSETQ. With 5 bases removed from V and 4 bases from J, the gap between germline ends came to 14 bases. The CDR3 is 14 residues long. The CDR3 region is CASRPRGAADTQYF. In DNA, the CDR3 is TGCGCCAGCAGGCCGCGGGGAGCGGCAGATACGCAGTATTTT.

V gene TRBV7-9 combines with J gene TRBJ2-3; 8 bases fit TRBD1. Trimming cost V 6 bases and J 1 base; bases outside gene matches: 3. Germline values: CDR1 SEHNR, CDR2 FQNEAQ (reference sequence). CDR3 size: 14 residues. The CDR3 loop is CASRMTGGTDTQYF. DNA of the CDR3: TGTGCCAGCAGGATGACAGGGGGCACAGATACGCAGTATTTT. The whole variable domain, remainder taken from reference TRBV7-9 and TRBJ2-3, is DTGVSQNPRHKITKRGQNVTFRCDPISEHNRLYWYRQTLGQGPEFLTYFQNEAQLEKSRLLSDRFSAERPKGSFSTLEIQRTEQGDSAMYLCASRMTGGTDTQYFGPGTRLTVL.

This clonotype came up a few times. The chain carries TRBV12-3 or TRBV12-4 and TRBJ2-2; either TRBD1 or TRBD2 may fit D (6 bases each). The CDR3 runs 13 residues. Trimming left V 9 bases short and J 6 bases short, with 14 bases between. The CDR3 loop is CASGGGRPGELFF. The DNA of the CDR3 is TGTGCCAGTGGAGGGGGTAGGCCCGGGGAGCTGTTTTTT.